This T cell receptor (beta chain) was observed in a study of T cell changes during pregnancy in multiple sclerosis. Germline-derived CDR1 and CDR2 are SQVTM and ANQGSEA. There are 17 residues in the CDR3. Trimming took off 3 bases at V and 0 bases at J, with 15 bases between the two ends. The method was immunoSEQ multiplex PCR; TCRdb's version includes in-frame clones alone and lacks a portion of them. The table shows under 45,000 clones, with about 88% occurring only once. This clonotype was sampled from a female donor with multiple sclerosis, enrolled in a pregnancy study. The chain couples TRBV29-1 to TRBJ2-6, with D perhaps matching TRBD1 (6 bases). The sample here was CD8+ T cells from peripheral blood mononuclear cells, taken in the first trimester of pregnancy. CDR3 DNA: TGCAGCGTTGAGGCGGCAGGGGCCTTCTCTGGGGCCAACGTCCTGACTTTC. Protein product: CSVEAAGAFSGANVLTF. Variable domain in full (rest from reference TRBV29-1 and TRBJ2-6): SAVISQKPSRDICQRGTSLTIQCQVDSQVTMMFWYRQQPGQSLTLIATANQGSEATYESGFVIDKFPISRPNLTFSTLTVSNMSPEDSSIYLCSVEAAGAFSGANVLTFGAGSRLTVL.